Given below is one T cell receptor (beta chain) in context. Its specificity is not known. At one end the junction does not follow the germline gene, possibly because of a read error. This sample is drawn from a study of Graves' ophthalmopathy and Graves' hyperthyroidism. Germline assignment: CDR1 KGHDR and CDR2 SFDVKD. CDR3 size: 14 residues. General study results and limits: Most expanded clonotypes from thyroid (those above 0.001 frequency) were also found in blood. It was with 65% to 71% sensitivity and about 72% specificity that the model predicted ophthalmopathy progression.

Amplifying from RNA transcripts, the study obtained TCR beta CDR3 regions. HTBI-primed first-round RT-PCR preceded second-round multiplex PCR. One entry per CDR3 protein results from TCRdb running MiXCR on the multiplex PCR reads. The data hold 400,000 to 500,000 distinct CDR3 sequences, with around 20% observed a single time. From fresh peripheral blood, over 9 ml in volume, the PBMCs were obtained. This sequence originates from a woman aged 18-29 years with stable Graves' hyperthyroidism. Sequenced sample: peripheral blood. V gene TRBV24-1 combines with J gene TRBJ1-2; D is unresolved. The CDR3 loop is CATSDPVGYYGYTF. Here the CDR3 DNA reads TGTGCCACCAGTGACCCGGTCGGGTACTATGGTTACACCTTC.